The T cell receptor beta chain described here comes from a study of blood T cell repertoires in COVID-19. Trimming at V came to 7 bases and at J to 1 base, leaving 8 bases not matched to a gene. CDR3 size: 17 residues. Germline CDR1 LNHDA, CDR2 SQIVND (reference sequence). This table comes from immunoSEQ multiplex PCR, and its TCRdb copy is limited to in-frame clones, with some not included. The table shows fewer than 150,000 clones, with approximately 80% occurring only once. The source is a man aged 45-60 years in a cohort exposed to, infected with or recovered from COVID-19 (not recorded which). The V gene is TRBV19, the J gene TRBJ2-6; 9 nucleotides agree with TRBD1. Sequencing input: PBMCs or T cells enriched from blood (not recorded which). The CDR3 bases are TGTGCCAGTACATCGACAGGGGGGTTGTCTGGGGCCAACGTCCTGACTTTC. Its protein product is CASTSTGGLSGANVLTF.